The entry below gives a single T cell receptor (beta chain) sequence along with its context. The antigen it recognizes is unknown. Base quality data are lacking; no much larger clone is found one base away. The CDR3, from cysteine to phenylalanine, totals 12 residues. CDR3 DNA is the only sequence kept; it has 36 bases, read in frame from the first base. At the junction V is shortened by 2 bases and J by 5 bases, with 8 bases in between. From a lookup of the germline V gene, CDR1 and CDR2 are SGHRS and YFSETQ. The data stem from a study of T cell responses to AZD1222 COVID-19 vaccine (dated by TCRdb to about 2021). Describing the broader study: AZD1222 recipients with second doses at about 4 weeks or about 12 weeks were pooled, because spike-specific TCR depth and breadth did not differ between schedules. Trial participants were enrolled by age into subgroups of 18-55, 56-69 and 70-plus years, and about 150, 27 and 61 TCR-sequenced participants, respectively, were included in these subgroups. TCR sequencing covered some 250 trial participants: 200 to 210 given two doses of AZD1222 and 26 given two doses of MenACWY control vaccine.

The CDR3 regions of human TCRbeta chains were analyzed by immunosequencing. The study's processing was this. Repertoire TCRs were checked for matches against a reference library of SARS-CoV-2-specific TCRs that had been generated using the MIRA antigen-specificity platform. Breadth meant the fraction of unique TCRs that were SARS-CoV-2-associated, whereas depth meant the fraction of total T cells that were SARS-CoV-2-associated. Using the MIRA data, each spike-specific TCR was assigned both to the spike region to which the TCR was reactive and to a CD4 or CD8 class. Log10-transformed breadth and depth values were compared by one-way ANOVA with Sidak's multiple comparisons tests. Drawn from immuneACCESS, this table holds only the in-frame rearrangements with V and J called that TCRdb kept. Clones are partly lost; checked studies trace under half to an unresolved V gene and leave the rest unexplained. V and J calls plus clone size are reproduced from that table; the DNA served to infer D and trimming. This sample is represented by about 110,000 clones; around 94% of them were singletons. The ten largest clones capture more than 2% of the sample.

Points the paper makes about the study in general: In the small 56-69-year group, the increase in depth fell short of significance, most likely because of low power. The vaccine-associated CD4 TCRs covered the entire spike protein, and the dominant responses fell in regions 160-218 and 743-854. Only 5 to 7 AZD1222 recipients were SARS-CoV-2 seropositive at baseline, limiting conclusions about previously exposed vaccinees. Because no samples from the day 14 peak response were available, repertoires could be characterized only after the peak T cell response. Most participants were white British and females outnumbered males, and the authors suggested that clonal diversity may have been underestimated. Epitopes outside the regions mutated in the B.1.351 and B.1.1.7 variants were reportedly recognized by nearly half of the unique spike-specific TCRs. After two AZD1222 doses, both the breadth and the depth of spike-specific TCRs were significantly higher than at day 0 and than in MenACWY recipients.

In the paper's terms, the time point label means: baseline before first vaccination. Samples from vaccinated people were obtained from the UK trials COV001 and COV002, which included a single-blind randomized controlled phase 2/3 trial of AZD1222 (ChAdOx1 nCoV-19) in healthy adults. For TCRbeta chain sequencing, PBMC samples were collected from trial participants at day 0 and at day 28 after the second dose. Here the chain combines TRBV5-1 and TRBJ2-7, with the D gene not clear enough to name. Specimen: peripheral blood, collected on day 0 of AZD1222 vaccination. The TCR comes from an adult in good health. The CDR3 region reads CASSFSYNEQYF. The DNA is TGCGCCAGCAGCTTTTCGTATAACGAGCAGTACTTC.